The clone carrying this T cell receptor beta chain was detected many times. The data belong to a study of T cells in Graves' hyperthyroidism and ophthalmopathy. RNA transcripts gave rise to amplified TCR beta CDR3 regions. The study used the HTBI primer set for a first-round RT-PCR of the TCR CDR3. MiXCR was run by TCRdb on the multiplex PCR reads, yielding one entry per CDR3 protein. The table includes a few hundred thousand distinct CDR3 sequences, 15% to 20% detected once. V trimming: 4 bases; J trimming: 1 base; junction bases outside the gene matches: 7. This CDR3 has 16 amino acids. Germline CDR1 and CDR2: SGHVS and FQNEAQ.

This receptor was obtained from a woman in her twenties or thirties with Graves' ophthalmopathy. The material sequenced was blood. The chain carries TRBV7-8 and TRBJ2-3; 8 bases match TRBD1. CDR3 coding DNA: TGTGCCAGCAGCTCACTAGGGGGACAGGGCACAGATACGCAGTATTTT. Translated, it gives CASSSLGGQGTDTQYF.